This TCR beta chain derives from a study of T-cell memory formation after mild COVID-19. From germline, CDR1 is MNHGY and CDR2 SAAAGT. V was shortened by 8 bases and J by 5 bases, with 21 bases between the two germline ends. The CDR3 totals 15 residues. Study findings and constraints: Day 15 to 85 contracting clones showed balanced CD4/CD8; later expanders leaned CD4+. The appearance of some responding clones in pre-infection memory suggested that cross-reactive memory joined.

Regarding this clonotype: Its specificity is unknown.

TCRdb processed the 5' RACE reads anew with MiXCR; each CDR3 protein has one entry. Altogether a few hundred thousand distinct CDR3 sequences are present, 20% to 25% being singletons, with the ten largest covering approximately 22%. The sample consisted of PBMCs or a T cell subset sorted from them (not recorded which). This sequence joins TRBV6-8 and TRBJ2-5; a possible D gene is TRBD1 (5 bases). This sequence was found in a man aged 18-30 years who had mild COVID-19 (a few samples of this study predate the infection). Cell type and time point are not known. The CDR3 sequence is CASGGQGLVRETQYF. The CDR3 DNA follows: TGTGCCAGCGGTGGCCAGGGATTGGTGCGGGAGACCCAGTACTTC.